Below, 27 T cell receptor beta chains from the same sample are listed, as sequenced in a study of identical twins. TCRdb fed the 5' RACE reads into MiXCR, producing one record per CDR3 protein. Of hundreds of thousands of distinct CDR3 sequences in the sample, 5.5% to 6.5% are singletons; the top ten hold about 2%. Sequenced sample: naive T cells sorted from blood. These receptors were obtained from a man aged 18 to 35 in good health.

This clonotype occurred many times. The chain couples TRBV12-3 or TRBV12-4 to TRBJ2-7, with D uncertain. V was clipped by 2 bases and J by 3 bases, with 11 bases between them. This CDR3 comprises 14 residues. The CDR3 nucleotides read TGTGCCAGCAGTTTATTTCTCGTTTACTACGAGCAGTACGTC. Its protein product is CASSLFLVYYEQYV.

This clonotype was seen a few times. V gene TRBV6-5 combines with J gene TRBJ2-2; the D is unclear. The ends were cut back, 2 bases at V and 4 bases at J, with 11 bases in the middle. The CDR3 is 15 residues long. Germline V CDR1 and CDR2: MNHEY, SVGAGI. The CDR3 sequence: CASSYEAGFTGELFF. CDR3 nucleotides: TGTGCCAGCAGTTACGAGGCCGGGTTCACCGGGGAGCTGTTTTTT.

This clonotype occurred many times. The chain is built from TRBV20-1 and TRBJ2-3, with 7 bases matching TRBD1. Germline V gives CDR1 DFQATT, CDR2 SNEGSKA (reference sequence). This CDR3 region has 15 residues. V lost 6 bases to trimming and J lost 1 base; unmatched junction nucleotides: 10. CDR3 protein: CSAPLPTGGTDTQYF. The CDR3, as DNA: TGCAGTGCCCCCCTCCCTACAGGGGGCACAGATACGCAGTATTTT.

This clonotype was seen only a few times. Written as DNA, the CDR3 is TGTGCCAGCAGCCAATTTCGATACGAGCAGTACTTC. Translating gives CASSQFRYEQYF. V usage is TRBV7-9 and J usage is TRBJ2-7; D uncertain. This CDR3 has 12 residues. Germline V gene lookup returns CDR1 SEHNR and CDR2 FQNEAQ (reference sequence). The V and J ends lost 5 bases and 4 bases respectively, with 9 bases between them.

This clonotype was counted many times. The gene calls are TRBV6-1 and TRBJ2-2, with 8 bases fitting TRBD2. The CDR3 loop spans 16 amino acids. The germline V gene encodes CDR1 MNHNS and CDR2 SASEGT. Germline trimming cut 5 bases from V and 2 bases from J; bases unmatched to any gene: 7. This chain's CDR3 is CASSPGGTINTGELFF. Written as DNA, the CDR3 is TGTGCCAGCAGTCCGGGGGGGACTATTAACACCGGGGAGCTGTTTTTT.

The chain carries TRBV12-3 or TRBV12-4 and TRBJ2-5; 12 bases are shared with TRBD2. The CDR3 length is 18 residues. J lost 5 bases, V lost 7 bases, and 17 bases had no gene match. CDR3 sequence (DNA): TGTGCCAGCACCCTAAACCTTCTAGCGGGAGGGCGGCGGGAGACCCAGTACTTC. Its translation is CASTLNLLAGGRRETQYF.

This clonotype has more than one count but fewer than ten. This rearrangement joins TRBV9 to TRBJ2-2; 9 nucleotides align to TRBD2. This CDR3 region has 18 residues. CDR1 is SGDLS, CDR2 YYNGEE, per germline. V dropped 0 bases and J dropped 7; count of bases not matched to a gene: 13. CDR3 in DNA: TGTGCCAGCAGCGTAGCGCCCCTTGGGACTAGCATTGTCGGGGAGCTGTTTTTT. It translates to CASSVAPLGTSIVGELFF.

This clonotype was picked up a small number of times. The CDR3 bases are TGTGCCAGCAGCTCAGGCCGGGCAACTAATGAAAAACTGTTTTTT. Encoded protein: CASSSGRATNEKLFF. The rearrangement links TRBV7-2 to TRBJ1-4; D not resolved. V gave up 4 bases and J gave up 0 bases, with 9 bases separating them. The germline CDR1 and CDR2 sequences are SGHTA and FQGNSA. This CDR3 region has 15 residues.

The chain combines TRBV4-2 with TRBJ2-1, with 7 bases that match TRBD2. Germline lookup yields CDR1 LGHNA and CDR2 YNFKEQ. J gave up 6 bases and V 4 bases, and 12 bases lay outside the gene matches. This CDR3 comprises 16 residues. DNA for the CDR3: TGTGCCAGCAGCCTACGCGGGAGCCTCATGGGCAATGAGCAGTTCTTC. This codes for CASSLRGSLMGNEQFF.

Many counts were recorded for this clonotype. The CDR3 bases are TGCGCCAGCAGCTTGGATCCTTGGGGGGCAGCGGGATATGGCTACACCTTC. Its translation is CASSLDPWGAAGYGYTF. The chain has TRBV5-1 and TRBJ1-2; tentatively, D is TRBD1 (6 bases). Trimming left V 0 bases short and J 5 bases short, with 20 bases between. The germline gives CDR1 SGHRS, CDR2 YFSETQ. The CDR3 sequence is 17 residues long. Looking up the rest from reference TRBV5-1 and TRBJ1-2 gives the full variable domain: KAGVTQTPRYLIKTRGQQVTLSCSPISGHRSVSWYQQTPGQGLQFLFEYFSETQRNKGNFPGRFSGRQFSNSRSEMNVSTLELGDSALYLCASSLDPWGAAGYGYTFGSGTRLTVV.

In its sample, this clonotype was seen many times. The V and J genes are TRBV20-1 and TRBJ2-1, with 8 bases that match TRBD2. Germline CDR1 reads DFQATT; CDR2 reads SNEGSKA (reference sequence). This CDR3 comprises 15 residues. J gave up 5 bases and V 2 bases, and 8 bases lay outside the gene matches. The CDR3 DNA follows: TGCAGTGCTAGATTAGCGGGGAGGGTACACAATGAGCAGTTCTTC. This sequence encodes CSARLAGRVHNEQFF.

This clonotype showed up just a few times. The V gene is TRBV6-1, the J gene TRBJ2-7, with 15 positions matching TRBD2. The CDR3 spans 15 residues. Germline V gives CDR1 MNHNS, CDR2 SASEGT. The V segment lost 6 bases and the J segment 4 bases; nucleotides outside the gene matches: 4. The CDR3 DNA reads as TGTGCCAGCAGACCGGGACTAGCGGGAGGTTACGAGCAGTACGTC. The encoded protein is CASRPGLAGGYEQYV.

This clonotype was observed at least ten times. CDR3 nucleotides: TGTGCCACCAGTGGAGTATCTAGCGGATACAATGAGCAGTTCTTC. Amino acids: CATSGVSSGYNEQFF. This chain uses TRBV24-1 with TRBJ2-1; the match to TRBD2 covers 7 bases. Per germline, CDR1 KGHDR and CDR2 SFDVKD. V shed 5 bases and J 4 bases; nucleotides not matched to a gene: 7. The CDR3 extends over 15 amino acids.

This clonotype has ten or more counts. The genes are TRBV12-3 or TRBV12-4 and TRBJ1-1; D is unclear. V shed 6 bases and J shed 8 bases, with 16 bases lying between them. The CDR3 runs 13 residues. CDR3 bases: TGTGCCAGCAGCAGTATTATCCCCCCCGAAGCTTTCTTT. Translating gives CASSSIIPPEAFF.

This clonotype was found many times. The V call is TRBV9, the J call TRBJ2-7; D is undetermined. This CDR3 comprises 11 residues. The germline CDR1 and CDR2 sequences are SGDLS and YYNGEE. The V and J ends lost 3 bases and 6 bases respectively, with 7 bases between them. CDR3: CASSASGEQYF. As DNA, the CDR3 is TGTGCCAGCAGCGCTTCAGGCGAGCAGTACTTC.

In this sample, this clonotype turned up many times. The CDR3 DNA reads as TGCAGCGTTGTTCCCGCGAGGGTTAGGGGTGAAGCTTTCTTT. It codes for CSVVPARVRGEAFF. The rearrangement uses TRBV29-1 and TRBJ1-1, with D possibly TRBD1 on 5 matching bases. Germline V gene data show CDR1 as SQVTM and CDR2 as ANQGSEA. Trimming took 4 bases from V and 7 from J, leaving 19 bases between them. CDR3 size: 14 residues.

Concerning this clonotype itself: Since a much larger clone is just one base distant, this may be a read error. The rearrangement joins TRBV20-1 to TRBJ2-3; TRBD2 aligns across 10 bases. This CDR3 comprises 15 residues. Germline-derived CDR1 and CDR2 are DFQATT and SNEGSKA (reference sequence). This CDR3 is CSARKLAGSIDTQYF. For the CDR3, the DNA is TGCAGTGCCCGTAAACTAGCGGGAAGCATAGATACGCAGTATTTT.

This clonotype has ten or more counts. The chain recombines TRBV6-2 or TRBV6-3 with TRBJ2-1; 9 bases align to TRBD2. This CDR3 contains 16 residues. J gave up 4 bases and V 7 bases, and 11 bases lay outside the gene matches. CDR1 is MNHEY, CDR2 SVGEGT, per germline. The CDR3 loop reads CASINGGLASYNEQFF. For the CDR3, the DNA is TGTGCCAGCATCAACGGGGGACTAGCCTCTTACAATGAGCAGTTCTTC.

The chain combines TRBV6-2 or TRBV6-3 with TRBJ2-5; no reliable D call. From germline, CDR1 is MNHEY and CDR2 SVGEGT. V lost 2 bases and J 11 bases, leaving 6 bases between the germline ends. The length of the CDR3 is 10 residues. The CDR3 DNA reads as TGTGCCAGCAGTTACGGTGTACAGTACTTC. It is translated as CASSYGVQYF.

This clonotype has ten or more counts. The chain uses TRBV6-2 or TRBV6-3 and TRBJ2-3; D tentatively fits TRBD1 or TRBD2 (5 bases each). The CDR3 is 15 amino acids. Per germline, CDR1 MNHEY and CDR2 SVGEGT. Trimming shortened V by 6 bases and J by 3 bases, and 16 bases separated the two germline ends. The CDR3 nucleotides are TGTGCCAGCAGCGTTTTTAGTGGGGGAACAGATACGCAGTATTTT. Protein sequence: CASSVFSGGTDTQYF.

This clonotype showed up many times. V gene TRBV12-3 or TRBV12-4 combines with J gene TRBJ2-5; perhaps D is TRBD1 or TRBD2 (6 bases each). This CDR3 is built from 12 residues. V dropped 7 bases and J dropped 4 bases, with 10 bases sitting between them. CDR3 amino acids: CASTQGGETQYF. The CDR3 DNA is TGTGCCAGCACACAGGGAGGAGAGACCCAGTACTTC.

The chain uses TRBV12-3 or TRBV12-4 and TRBJ1-1; no definite D call. V gave up 3 bases and J gave up 7 bases, with 6 bases separating them. The CDR3 covers 11 residues. The CDR3 protein is CASSFRNEAFF. DNA of the CDR3: TGTGCCAGCAGTTTCCGTAATGAAGCTTTCTTT.

This clonotype was observed a few times. The J gene is TRBJ2-3, the V gene TRBV7-7; tentative D call: TRBD1 (6 bases). CDR1 and CDR2 (germline): SSHAT, FNYEAQ (reference sequence). The CDR3 extends over 15 amino acids. V was shortened by 7 bases and J by 0 bases, with 14 bases between the two germline ends. This CDR3 reads CASTQGTASTDTQYF. CDR3 nucleotides: TGTGCCAGCACTCAGGGGACGGCCAGCACAGATACGCAGTATTTT.

The table lists this clonotype with many counts. V gene TRBV6-1 combines with J gene TRBJ2-5; 9 bases are a match to TRBD2. Trimming took 5 bases from V and 4 from J; bases not matched to a gene: 11. The CDR3 has 16 amino acids. Germline V lookup: CDR1 MNHNS, CDR2 SASEGT. Here the CDR3 reads CASSPGVAGDVETQYF. For the CDR3, the DNA is TGTGCCAGCAGTCCCGGGGTAGCGGGAGACGTAGAGACCCAGTACTTC.

The chain recombines TRBV5-1 with TRBJ2-1; D could derive from TRBD1 or TRBD2 (6 bases each). Trimming stripped 2 bases from V and 6 bases from J, with 12 bases between. This CDR3 contains 14 residues. The V gene's germline CDR1 is SGHRS and CDR2 YFSETQ. The CDR3 here is CASSFGGGTNEQFF. The DNA of the CDR3 is TGCGCCAGCAGCTTTGGAGGGGGGACCAATGAGCAGTTCTTC.

This rearrangement joins TRBV5-1 to TRBJ2-3, with 11 positions matching TRBD2. Germline loops: CDR1 SGHRS, CDR2 YFSETQ. V lost 4 bases and J lost 3; bases outside the gene matches: 7. This CDR3 contains 16 residues. DNA for the CDR3: TGCGCCAGCAGCGAGGCTAGCGGGAGGTCGACAGATACGCAGTATTTT. This encodes CASSEASGRSTDTQYF.

The chain recombines TRBV20-1 with TRBJ2-1; 7 positions match TRBD2. J gave up 3 bases and V 3 bases, and 5 bases lay outside the gene matches. In germline, CDR1 is DFQATT, CDR2 SNEGSKA (reference sequence). This CDR3 is 14 amino acids long. The DNA for the CDR3 is TGCAGTGCTAGTCAGGGCGGGGGCTACAATGAGCAGTTCTTC. The encoded protein is CSASQGGGYNEQFF.